This TCR beta chain was obtained from a study of immune heterogeneity within non-small cell lung tumors. Multiplex PCR amplified TCR beta CDR3 with 32 V and 13 J primers. TCRdb called the multiplex PCR reads again in MiXCR, with one record for every CDR3 protein. Among about 21,000 distinct CDR3 sequences listed, less than 35% were seen once. Template material comprised bulk tumor genomic DNA at 550 to 650 ng per sample. From each primary tumor, several far-apart biopsies were obtained during surgery. Enrolled patients presented with newly diagnosed, previously untreated non-small cell lung cancer and underwent curative surgery. With V trimmed by 0 bases and J by 6 bases, 7 bases remained unmatched. CDR1 and CDR2 from the germline V gene are DFQATT and SNEGSKA (reference sequence). This CDR3 comprises 16 residues. In this sample, this clonotype turned up many times.

The receptor was derived from a man aged 35-49 years with non-small cell lung cancer. Sequenced: lung tumor tissue. The chain joins TRBV20-1 to TRBJ2-2; 10 nucleotides align to TRBD2. The CDR3 bases are TGCAGTGCTAGAGATCGGCTAGCGGGAGTGGCCGGGGAGCTGTTTTTT. The encoded protein is CSARDRLAGVAGELFF.